The table lists the clone carrying this TCR beta chain with a few counts. Its specificity is not known. With 7 bases removed from V and 4 bases from J, the gap between germline ends came to 8 bases. The CDR3 is 12 residues long. The germline V gene encodes CDR1 SNHLY and CDR2 FYNNEI. The data are from a study of blood T cells in healthy people across ages. Looking at the study overall: About one barcoded beta molecule per two T cells came from capture by template switching.

Combining a sample-barcoded 5' primer with a J-beta primer mix, a second PCR ran for roughly 7 to 12 cycles. TCRdb passed the 5' RACE reads through MiXCR, listing each CDR3 protein once. In the table there are about 1 million distinct CDR3 sequences, around 27% of which are singletons. Findings and limits, study-wide: Higher naive T cell percentage went strongly together with higher TCR beta diversity.

The sample was also linked to a second study, of T cells of mothers and their children. As that study records: In the second PCR, M1S primer introduced barcodes and 2-4 random bases. Unrelated mother-child pairs always had slightly, but never significantly, lower normalized overlap than related pairs.

The sequence came from a girl aged 2 to 9 in good health. The chain is built from TRBV2 and TRBJ2-4; no firm D call. Sequenced material: blood. The CDR3 loop is CASTRAKNIQYF. The CDR3 region has the DNA TGTGCCAGCACTCGAGCAAAAAACATTCAGTACTTC.